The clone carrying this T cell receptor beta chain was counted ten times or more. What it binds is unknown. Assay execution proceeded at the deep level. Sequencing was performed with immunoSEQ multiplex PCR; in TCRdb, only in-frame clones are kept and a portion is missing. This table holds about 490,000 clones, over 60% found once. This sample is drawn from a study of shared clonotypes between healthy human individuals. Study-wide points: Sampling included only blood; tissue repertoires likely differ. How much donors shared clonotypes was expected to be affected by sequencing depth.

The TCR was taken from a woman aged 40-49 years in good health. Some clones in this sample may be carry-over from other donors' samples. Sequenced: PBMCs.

The DNA for the CDR3 is TGCAGCGTTGGGGCACAGGCTCTCACAGATACGCAGTATTTT. Translation: CSVGAQALTDTQYF. This chain joins TRBV29-1 and TRBJ2-3; perhaps TRBD1 as D (5 bases). The CDR3 sequence is 14 residues long. CDR1 is SQVTM, CDR2 ANQGSEA, per germline. Trimming removed 4 bases at V and 2 bases at J, with 13 bases between.